This entry concerns a single T cell receptor (beta chain). Its antigen is not identified. V lost 5 bases, J lost 3 bases, and 14 bases lay in between. The CDR3 extends over 15 amino acids. Germline CDR1 and CDR2: SGDLS and YYNGEE. The data stem from a study of shared clonotypes between healthy human individuals. As for the study in general: Three plates were used per donor for CD4 naive, three for CD4 memory, two for CD8 naive and one for CD8 memory.

Sorted-subset replicate PCR reactions contained roughly 200 ng DNA, corresponding to some 29,000 T cell genomes. Libraries were prepared by immunoSEQ multiplex PCR; TCRdb keeps only in-frame clonotypes and omits some of them. The repertoire holds 2 million to 2.5 million clones, with 80% to 95% as singletons. Broader study findings: The represented genetic and exposure-history diversity was limited by the small number of donors.

This rearrangement joins TRBV9 to TRBJ1-4, with a weak D call TRBD1 (5 bases). The receptor was derived from a man between 18 and 35 years old in good health. Some clones in this sample may be carry-over from other donors' samples. The specimen sequenced was naive CD4+ T cells from PBMCs. Indicated subset: CD45RA+ positively selected. This CDR3 reads CASSYQGLPNEKLFF. The CDR3 region has the DNA TGTGCCAGCAGTTATCAGGGTTTGCCTAATGAAAAACTGTTTTTT. Supplemented by reference TRBV9 and TRBJ1-4, the full variable domain reads DSGVTQTPKHLITATGQRVTLRCSPRSGDLSVYWYQQSLDQGLQFLIQYYNGEERAKGNILERFSAQQFPDLHSELNLSSLELGDSALYFCASSYQGLPNEKLFFGSGTQLSVL.